This T cell receptor beta chain was documented in a study of T-cell memory formation after mild COVID-19. TCRdb fed the 5' RACE reads into MiXCR, producing one record per CDR3 protein. Of approximately 430,000 distinct CDR3 sequences listed, about a quarter are singletons. Germline V gives CDR1 SGHRS, CDR2 YFSETQ. V lost 0 bases, J lost 4 bases, and 13 bases lay in between. The CDR3 has 15 amino acids. Findings and caveats of the study: Among clones contracting day 15 to 85, CD4/CD8 was balanced, whereas later expanders leaned CD4+. Whether day 37 second-wave clones are SARS-CoV-2-specific was not confirmed. Mainly CM and EM harbored the contracting CD4+ clones; mainly EMRA harbored the CD8+ ones.

Concerning this clonotype itself: No antigen is known for it.

The genes are TRBV5-1 and TRBJ2-5; TRBD2 is a possible D gene (7 bases). Sequencing input: PBMCs or a T cell subset sorted from them (not recorded which). This clonotype was sampled from an adult woman who had mild COVID-19 (a few samples of this study predate the infection). Cell type and time point are not known. As DNA, the CDR3 is TGCGCCAGCAGCTTGGTGGGGGGGCCTCGAGAGACCCAGTACTTC. Translating it yields CASSLVGGPRETQYF. Variable domain in full (rest from reference TRBV5-1 and TRBJ2-5): KAGVTQTPRYLIKTRGQQVTLSCSPISGHRSVSWYQQTPGQGLQFLFEYFSETQRNKGNFPGRFSGRQFSNSRSEMNVSTLELGDSALYLCASSLVGGPRETQYFGPGTRLLVL.